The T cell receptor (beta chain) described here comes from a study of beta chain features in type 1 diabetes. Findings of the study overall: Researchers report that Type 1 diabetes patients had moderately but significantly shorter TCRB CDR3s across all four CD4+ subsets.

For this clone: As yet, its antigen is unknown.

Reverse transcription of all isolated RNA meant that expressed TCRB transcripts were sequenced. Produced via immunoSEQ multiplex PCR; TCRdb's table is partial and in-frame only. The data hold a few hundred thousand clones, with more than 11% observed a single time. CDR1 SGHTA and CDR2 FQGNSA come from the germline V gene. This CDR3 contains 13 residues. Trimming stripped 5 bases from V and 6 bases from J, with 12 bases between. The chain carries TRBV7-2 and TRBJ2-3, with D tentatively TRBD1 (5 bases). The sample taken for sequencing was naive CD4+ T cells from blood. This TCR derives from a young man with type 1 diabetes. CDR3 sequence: CASSPYRWDTQYF. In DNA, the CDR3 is TGTGCCAGCAGCCCGTACAGGTGGGATACGCAGTATTTT.